The clone carrying this T cell receptor (beta chain) was seen a handful of times. The data are from a study of Graves' ophthalmopathy and Graves' hyperthyroidism. The authors amplified TCR beta CDR3 regions, and they did so from RNA transcripts for repertoire sequencing. Scientists carried out first-round RT-PCR using HTBI primers and then a second-round multiplex PCR. Each CDR3 protein gets one entry after TCRdb re-called the multiplex PCR reads with MiXCR. The sample records under 400,000 distinct CDR3 sequences, 15% to 20% being singletons. Germline-derived CDR1 and CDR2 are MGHRA and YSYEKL. The CDR3 is 13 residues long. V lost 0 bases to trimming and J lost 5 bases, with 8 bases between them.

The chain joins TRBV4-1 to TRBJ2-7; D ambiguous. Sequenced: peripheral blood. The sequence came from an adult man with Graves' ophthalmopathy. DNA of the CDR3: TGCGCCAGCAGCCAAGATATACAACACGAGCAGTACTTC. Its protein product is CASSQDIQHEQYF.